The next 17 T cell receptor beta chains were all read from a single sample in a study of cytomegalovirus exposure and HLA in healthy donors. PCR amplification relied on 60 Vbeta primers (plus 13 Jbeta primers). The data were produced by immunoSEQ multiplex PCR, yet TCRdb's version contains in-frame clones alone and is incomplete. The table lists about 98,000 clones, roughly 77% of them singletons. The sequenced sample was PBMCs. The receptor source for this set is a man in his forties in good health and CMV-seronegative.

The V call is TRBV30, the J call TRBJ2-3, with D tentatively TRBD1 (6 bases). V dropped 0 bases and J dropped 1 base, with 8 bases sitting between them. From germline, CDR1 is GTSNPN and CDR2 SVGIG (reference sequence). CDR3 length: 14 residues. In DNA form, the CDR3 reads TGTGCCTGGAGTGTACAGGGAGGCACAGATACGCAGTATTTT. This codes for CAWSVQGGTDTQYF.

The chain carries TRBV28 and TRBJ1-5; no reliable D call. Trimming stripped 7 bases from V and 2 bases from J, with 12 bases between. CDR3 length: 14 residues. Germline V gives CDR1 MDHEN, CDR2 SYDVKM. CDR3 in amino acids: CASKSGSGNQPQHF. CDR3 nucleotides: TGTGCCAGCAAGTCTGGGAGCGGCAATCAGCCCCAGCATTTT.

V is TRBV27 and J is TRBJ1-5, with TRBD1 matching over 9 bases. This CDR3 is 17 amino acids long. With V trimmed by 1 base and J by 7 bases, 11 bases remained unmatched. Looked up from germline, CDR1 is MNHEY and CDR2 is SMNVEV (reference sequence). CDR3 amino acids: CASSLFSKKTGGQPQHF. CDR3 bases: TGTGCCAGCAGTTTATTTTCAAAAAAAACAGGGGGCCAGCCCCAGCATTTT.

V and J are TRBV2 and TRBJ1-5, with 9 bases matching TRBD1. The CDR3 loop spans 16 amino acids. V shed 6 bases and J 1 base; nucleotides not matched to a gene: 7. Germline-derived CDR1 and CDR2 are SNHLY and FYNNEI. The CDR3 nucleotides read TGTGCCAGCAGCGAAACAGGGGGCGCGAGCAATCAGCCCCAGCATTTT. This codes for CASSETGGASNQPQHF.

The chain links TRBV6-5 to TRBJ2-3; 9 bases are shared with TRBD1. The V gene end was trimmed by 1 base and the J gene end by 4 bases; junction bases not matched to a gene: 3. In germline, CDR1 is MNHEY, CDR2 SVGAGI. This CDR3 has 15 residues. The CDR3 sequence: CASSYWTGVADTQYF. The CDR3 DNA follows: TGTGCCAGCAGTTACTGGACAGGGGTAGCAGATACGCAGTATTTT.

The chain combines TRBV7-8 with TRBJ2-7; D gene ambiguous. The V gene's germline CDR1 is SGHVS and CDR2 FQNEAQ. V lost 3 bases and J 1 base, leaving 10 bases between the germline ends. The CDR3 consists of 14 residues. The CDR3 DNA follows: TGTGCCAGCAGCTTGGTCCAGACTTCCTACGAGCAGTACTTC. This codes for CASSLVQTSYEQYF. The whole variable domain, remainder taken from reference TRBV7-8 and TRBJ2-7, is GAGVSQSPRYKVAKRGQDVALRCDPISGHVSLFWYQQALGQGPEFLTYFQNEAQLDKSGLPSDRFFAERPEGSVSTLKIQRTQQEDSAVYLCASSLVQTSYEQYFGPGTRLTVT.

This clone was seen a handful of times. The chain carries TRBV7-8 and TRBJ2-3; 7 bases map to TRBD1. After removal of 3 bases from V and 2 bases from J, the junction contained 5 bases not matched to a gene. The CDR3 runs to 15 residues. Per the germline V gene, CDR1 is SGHVS and CDR2 is FQNEAQ. For the CDR3, the DNA is TGTGCCAGCAGCTTGGGACAGATACTCACAGATACGCAGTATTTT. Its translation: CASSLGQILTDTQYF. The variable domain in full, with the rest retrieved from reference TRBV7-8 and TRBJ2-3, is GAGVSQSPRYKVAKRGQDVALRCDPISGHVSLFWYQQALGQGPEFLTYFQNEAQLDKSGLPSDRFFAERPEGSVSTLKIQRTQQEDSAVYLCASSLGQILTDTQYFGPGTRLTVL.

The chain employs TRBV27 and TRBJ2-7; D remains unclear. CDR1 and CDR2 (germline): MNHEY, SMNVEV (reference sequence). The length of the CDR3 is 10 residues. The germline V and J ends were trimmed by 3 bases and 7 bases, with 4 bases remaining between them. For the CDR3, the DNA is TGTGCCAGCAGTTTCAGGGAGCAGTACTTC. Its translation is CASSFREQYF.

CDR3 coding DNA: TGTGCCGGGGGACTGATCTATAATTCACCCCTCCACTTT. Amino acids: CAGGLIYNSPLHF. The rearrangement joins TRBV6-5 to TRBJ1-6; D possibly corresponds to TRBD1 (5 bases). The V end was cut by 11 bases, the J end by 3 bases, with 11 bases between. Germline V lookup: CDR1 MNHEY, CDR2 SVGAGI. This CDR3 has 13 amino acids.

This chain uses TRBV11-2 with TRBJ1-6; no firm D call. Germline V CDR1 and CDR2: SGHAT, FQNNGV. Trimming pared 3 bases from V and 0 bases from J, leaving 6 bases between. This CDR3 is 15 amino acids long. As DNA, the CDR3 is TGTGCCAGCAGCTTCGGGAGCTCCTATAATTCACCCCTCCACTTT. Protein product: CASSFGSSYNSPLHF.

A single count supports this clone. The chain recombines TRBV7-9 with TRBJ2-4; no clear D gene. Germline CDR1 is SEHNR and CDR2 is FQNEAQ (reference sequence). V lost 1 base and J 7 bases, leaving 11 bases between the germline ends. The CDR3 consists of 14 residues. The CDR3 region has the DNA TGTGCCAGCAGCTTAGAGGCCAGCGTGAACATTCAGTACTTC. Its translation is CASSLEASVNIQYF.

The chain links TRBV4-2 to TRBJ2-5; 9 nucleotides agree with TRBD2. CDR1 is LGHNA and CDR2 is YNFKEQ in the germline V gene. The CDR3 runs to 16 residues. V was clipped by 4 bases and J by 3 bases; unmatched bases: 9. CDR3 region: CASSPVRASGEETQYF. For the CDR3, the DNA is TGTGCCAGCAGCCCAGTACGGGCTAGCGGGGAAGAGACCCAGTACTTC.

For this clone: Sequence at one end of the junction differs from germline and may be a read error. Other DNA sequences in the sample encode the same CDR3. V usage is TRBV2 and J usage is TRBJ1-5, with 11 positions matching TRBD1. CDR3 length equals 15 residues. Per germline, CDR1 SNHLY and CDR2 FYNNEI. The DNA for the CDR3 is TGTGCCAGCAGCTTACGGACAGGGGGCAACCAGCCCCAGCATTTT. Residues: CASSLRTGGNQPQHF.

This rearrangement joins TRBV19 to TRBJ2-5; tentative D call: TRBD1 (5 bases). Trimming pared 2 bases from V and 1 base from J, leaving 8 bases between. Per the germline V gene, CDR1 is LNHDA and CDR2 is SQIVND (reference sequence). CDR3 length: 14 residues. The CDR3: CASSIRQGQETQYF. DNA of the CDR3: TGTGCCAGTAGTATACGGCAGGGCCAAGAGACCCAGTACTTC.

V and J are TRBV4-2 and TRBJ2-2; tentatively, D is TRBD1 (5 bases). Germline CDR1 and CDR2: LGHNA and YNFKEQ. V was cut by 8 bases and J by 4 bases, with 14 bases left in between. The CDR3 loop spans 14 amino acids. This CDR3 reads CASGFPGLTGELFF. CDR3 nucleotides: TGTGCCAGCGGGTTTCCAGGGCTCACCGGGGAGCTGTTTTTT.

This clone has a handful of counts. The J gene is TRBJ2-1, the V gene TRBV5-8; 9 bases match TRBD1. The V gene's germline CDR1 is SGHTS and CDR2 YDEGEE. There are 16 residues in the CDR3. Trimming at V came to 4 bases and at J to 8 bases, leaving 13 bases not matched to a gene. CDR3 region: CASSPGSGTGYDEQFF. In DNA, the CDR3 is TGTGCCAGCAGCCCTGGATCCGGGACAGGGTACGATGAGCAGTTCTTC.

The chain's CDR3 is CASSFGRGYEQYF. The CDR3 coding sequence is TGTGCCAGCAGCTTTGGCAGGGGATACGAGCAGTACTTC. This rearrangement joins TRBV7-3 to TRBJ2-7; D perhaps matches TRBD1 (6 bases). Germline CDR1 and CDR2: SGHTA and FQGTGA. This CDR3 is 13 amino acids long. Trimming pared 3 bases from V and 4 bases from J, leaving 10 bases between.